This T cell receptor beta chain was identified in a study of T cell responses to AZD1222 COVID-19 vaccine. The protocol was immunoSEQ multiplex PCR, while the TCRdb copy is restricted to in-frame clones and leaves out a portion. The sample holds 150,000 to 250,000 clones, roughly 90% seen once. Pooled in the analysis were second doses at about 4 or about 12 weeks. V was pared by 3 bases and J by 6 bases, with 13 bases between. The CDR3 spans 13 residues. CDR1 and CDR2 from the germline V gene are GTSNPN and SVGIG (reference sequence). This sample comprised peripheral blood, obtained 28 days after the second AZD1222 dose. The chain is built from TRBV30 and TRBJ2-3; D is unresolved. This receptor was identified in an adult who received the AZD1222 COVID-19 vaccine. The CDR3 here is CAWRGLVIDTQYF. The CDR3, as DNA: TGTGCCTGGAGAGGGCTAGTAATTGATACGCAGTATTTT.